These 21 T cell receptor beta chains originate from one sample sequenced in a study of vaccination and CD4 T cells after COVID-19. Sequence data for DNA of cultured CD4+ T cells were generated by the Oncomine TCR Beta short-read assay. TCRdb re-derived calls from the PCR reads in MiXCR, one entry per CDR3 protein. This sample has approximately 4,600 distinct CDR3 sequences, with around 26% found just once. Antigen specificity for these receptors is unknown. Treatment specified: roughly ten-day PBMC culture with coronavirus spike peptide pools or control peptides (ViraFEST assay). Those CD4+ T cells from the unexposed donor predate the COVID-19 pandemic (2011-2018). Sequenced input: CD4+ T cells from blood, cultured in vitro. These receptors all come from a human donor in good health.

The genes are TRBV28 and TRBJ1-1; 10 nucleotides align to TRBD1. Germline V gene lookup returns CDR1 MDHEN and CDR2 SYDVKM. The CDR3 loop spans 14 amino acids. The V and J ends lost 2 bases and 6 bases, in that order; junction bases with no gene match: 3. DNA for the CDR3: TGTGCCAGCAGTTTACGGGACAGGGGAGCTGAAGCTTTCTTT. Translated, it gives CASSLRDRGAEAFF.

This clonotype has just a few counts. This sequence joins TRBV28 and TRBJ2-7, with D perhaps TRBD1 (5 bases). CDR1 and CDR2 from the germline V gene are MDHEN and SYDVKM. Trimming shortened V by 8 bases and J by 2 bases, and 10 bases separated the two germline ends. The CDR3 has 12 amino acids. DNA of the CDR3: TGTGCCAGCTGGACGGACACCTACGAGCAGTACTTC. This sequence encodes CASWTDTYEQYF.

This clonotype showed up just a few times. This chain connects TRBV7-9 to TRBJ2-7, with unresolved D. This CDR3 has 13 amino acids. Germline V gene data show CDR1 as SEHNR and CDR2 as FQNEAQ (reference sequence). Between the trimmed V and J ends, which lost 4 bases and 7 bases, there was a span of 14 bases. The CDR3 DNA is TGTGCCAGCAGCTCAGGCGTGGGTGGGGAGCAGTACTTC. Amino acids: CASSSGVGGEQYF.

V gene TRBV29-1 combines with J gene TRBJ2-5; tentative D call: TRBD1 (6 bases). The CDR3 has 11 residues. Germline V lookup: CDR1 SQVTM, CDR2 ANQGSEA. The CDR3 DNA follows: TGCAGTGGGACAACCCAAGAGACCCAGTACTTC. Its protein product is CSGTTQETQYF.

This chain connects TRBV6-2 or TRBV6-3 to TRBJ2-2, with TRBD1 matching over 7 bases. The CDR3 runs to 17 residues. Germline CDR1 is MNHEY and CDR2 is SVGEGT. The junction had 6 bases not matched to a gene; V was cut back by 0 bases and J by 2 bases. The CDR3 sequence is CASSYSPGQINTGELFF. CDR3 DNA: TGTGCCAGCAGTTACTCACCGGGACAGATAAACACCGGGGAGCTGTTTTTT.

The chain uses TRBV5-1 and TRBJ2-5; TRBD1 aligns across 9 bases. The CDR3 is made up of 14 amino acids. V dropped 2 bases and J dropped 5; count of bases not matched to a gene: 4. Germline lookup yields CDR1 SGHRS and CDR2 YFSETQ. In DNA, the CDR3 is TGCGCCAGCAGCTTACAGGGGGCCGGGGAGACCCAGTACTTC. This encodes CASSLQGAGETQYF.

This clonotype was seen only once. J is TRBJ1-1 and V is TRBV4-1; unclear D gene. CDR3 length equals 13 residues. V lost 1 base, J lost 5 bases, and 8 bases lay in between. In germline, CDR1 is MGHRA, CDR2 YSYEKL. The CDR3: CASSQVRGTEAFF. CDR3 nucleotides: TGCGCCAGCAGCCAAGTGCGGGGAACTGAAGCTTTCTTT.

This rearrangement joins TRBV7-3 to TRBJ2-3; a possible D gene is TRBD1 (6 bases). The CDR3 contains 13 residues. Germline-derived CDR1 and CDR2 are SGHTA and FQGTGA. V was shortened by 5 bases and J by 3 bases, with 9 bases between the two germline ends. The CDR3 sequence: CASSGGRTDTQYF. CDR3 nucleotide sequence: TGTGCCAGCAGCGGGGGCCGGACAGATACGCAGTATTTT.

This clonotype has just a few counts. J is TRBJ1-1 and V is TRBV6-1; D possibly corresponds to TRBD1 (6 bases). Deletions cut 3 bases from V and 1 base from J, with 6 bases between. Germline V gene sequence: CDR1 MNHNS, CDR2 SASEGT. CDR3 size: 13 residues. CDR3: CASSETGNTEAFF. CDR3 nucleotides: TGTGCCAGCAGTGAGACAGGGAACACTGAAGCTTTCTTT.

This clonotype was seen more than once but under ten times. The rearrangement joins TRBV7-2 to TRBJ2-7, with 8 positions matching TRBD2. The CDR3 extends over 15 amino acids. Germline CDR1 SGHTA, CDR2 FQGNSA. With 1 base clipped from V and 4 bases from J, the junction kept 6 bases outside the gene matches. The CDR3 nucleotides are TGTGCCAGCAGCTTAGGGGGGACTAGGGGTTACGAGCAGTACTTC. It is translated as CASSLGGTRGYEQYF.

By sample share, this clonotype is medium-sized (0.01 to 0.1%). This sequence joins TRBV27 and TRBJ1-6; unclear D gene. The CDR3 contains 14 residues. Germline V gene lookup returns CDR1 MNHEY and CDR2 SMNVEV (reference sequence). The V gene lost 4 bases and the J gene lost 9 bases, with 13 bases spanning the gap. CDR3 amino acids: CASSSPPRGSPLHF. In DNA, the CDR3 is TGTGCCAGCAGTTCCCCCCCCCGAGGTTCACCCCTCCACTTT.

V gene TRBV5-1 combines with J gene TRBJ1-1; D possibly corresponds to TRBD1 (5 bases). The V gene's germline CDR1 is SGHRS and CDR2 YFSETQ. This CDR3 has 20 residues. V was trimmed by 1 base and J by 1 base, leaving 26 bases between them. Here the CDR3 reads CASSLPRGGSLPQENTEAFF. In DNA form, the CDR3 reads TGCGCCAGCAGCTTGCCCCGTGGGGGGTCTCTCCCACAGGAGAACACTGAAGCTTTCTTT. The whole variable domain, filled in from reference TRBV5-1 and TRBJ1-1, reads KAGVTQTPRYLIKTRGQQVTLSCSPISGHRSVSWYQQTPGQGLQFLFEYFSETQRNKGNFPGRFSGRQFSNSRSEMNVSTLELGDSALYLCASSLPRGGSLPQENTEAFFGQGTRLTVV.

The gene calls are TRBV18 and TRBJ2-1, with D maybe TRBD2 (5 bases). V dropped 6 bases and J dropped 0 bases, with 12 bases sitting between them. Germline CDR1 and CDR2: KGHSH and LQKENI. The CDR3 is made up of 15 amino acids. As DNA, the CDR3 is TGTGCCAGCTCGGAGAGCGGATCCTCCTACAATGAGCAGTTCTTC. This encodes CASSESGSSYNEQFF.

The CDR3 bases are TGTGCCAGCAGTCACCGGGGAGTGGGGTCCGAGCAGTACTTC. It encodes CASSHRGVGSEQYF. The chain recombines TRBV6-1 with TRBJ2-7, with D possibly being TRBD2 (5 bases). CDR1 is MNHNS and CDR2 is SASEGT in the germline V gene. The CDR3 is 14 amino acids. V lost 5 bases and J lost 6, with 17 bases in between.

The V gene is TRBV6-2 or TRBV6-3, the J gene TRBJ2-5; D is undetermined. In germline, CDR1 is MNHEY, CDR2 SVGEGT. This CDR3 region has 15 residues. V dropped 4 bases and J dropped 2 bases, with 14 bases sitting between them. CDR3 sequence reads: CASSLLGRTQETQYF. For the CDR3, the DNA is TGTGCCAGCAGTTTACTCGGGCGGACGCAAGAGACCCAGTACTTC.

This clonotype was counted a few times. V and J are TRBV10-2 and TRBJ2-7, with D possibly matching TRBD1 (8 bases). The CDR3 consists of 15 residues. Trimming shortened V by 5 bases and J by 5 bases, and 19 bases separated the two germline ends. Per germline, CDR1 WSHSY and CDR2 SAAADI. CDR3 protein: CASSPTRTGGDEQYF. The DNA for the CDR3 is TGCGCCAGCAGTCCTACGCGCACAGGGGGGGACGAGCAGTACTTC.

There are a few counts of this clonotype. CDR3 nucleotide sequence: TGCAGTGCTAGAAAGGACCCCTCTGCCTACGAGCAGTACTTC. Encoded protein: CSARKDPSAYEQYF. The chain links TRBV20-1 to TRBJ2-7; D is ambiguous. Germline V gene lookup returns CDR1 DFQATT and CDR2 SNEGSKA (reference sequence). Trimming took 2 bases from V and 2 from J, leaving 13 bases between them. This CDR3 spans 14 amino acids.

CDR3 sequence (DNA): TGTGCCAGTAAAGTTAGGGCGGACAATCAGCCCCAGCATTTT. This translates into CASKVRADNQPQHF. The V and J genes are TRBV19 and TRBJ1-5; D is unclear. This CDR3 spans 14 amino acids. Germline CDR1 is LNHDA and CDR2 is SQIVND (reference sequence). V lost 7 bases, J lost 3 bases, and 13 bases lay in between.

This rearrangement joins TRBV12-3 or TRBV12-4 to TRBJ2-7, with a weak D call TRBD2 (6 bases). The V end was cut by 6 bases, the J end by 3 bases, with 15 bases between. CDR3 length: 14 amino acids. The CDR3 spells CASSVPGLGYEQYF. CDR3 sequence (DNA): TGTGCCAGCAGCGTTCCGGGACTGGGCTACGAGCAGTACTTC.

V is TRBV7-3 and J is TRBJ2-7, with 14 bases identical to TRBD2. J gave up 6 bases and V 2 bases, and 6 bases lay outside the gene matches. Germline CDR1 and CDR2: SGHTA and FQGTGA. The CDR3 contains 16 residues. The CDR3 here is CASSLGTSGGRGEQYF. The CDR3 DNA is TGTGCCAGCAGCTTAGGGACTAGCGGGGGCCGGGGCGAGCAGTACTTC.

The sample holds a few counts of this clonotype. The rearrangement uses TRBV2 and TRBJ1-6, with D possibly matching TRBD1 (5 bases). Germline loops: CDR1 SNHLY, CDR2 FYNNEI. The germline V and J ends were trimmed by 5 bases and 8 bases, with 13 bases remaining between them. The length of the CDR3 is 14 residues. CDR3 protein: CASSQQVGDSPLHF. DNA of the CDR3: TGTGCCAGCAGTCAACAAGTAGGGGATTCACCCCTCCACTTT.